The rows below give T cell receptor beta chains drawn from one sample of a study of blood T cell dynamics during melanoma immunotherapy. The data were produced by immunoSEQ multiplex PCR, yet TCRdb's version contains in-frame clones alone and is incomplete. The listing records dozens of clones. Specimen: naive CD8+ T cells from blood, collected from a patient treated with checkpoint blockade. All receptors derive from a human donor with melanoma. CDR3s include the opening cysteine and the closing phenylalanine or tryptophan. Each record gives: clone size, V gene, J gene, D gene, CDR3 protein, CDR3 DNA. D genes are given only for firm matches. A clone size is listed for some rows: how often the clone was seen (once, few, many), or a class if it is expanded.

clone size: once; V gene: TRBV16; J gene: TRBJ1-3; D gene: TRBD1; CDR3 protein: CASSQSGSGGGNTIYF; CDR3 DNA: TGTGCCAGCAGCCAATCTGGATCAGGGGGTGGAAACACCATATATTTT
clone size: once; V gene: TRBV19; J gene: TRBJ1-3; D gene: NA; CDR3 protein: CASSIDRWGGNTIYF; CDR3 DNA: TGTGCCAGTAGTATAGACCGGTGGGGAGGAAACACCATATATTTT
clone size: NA; V gene: TRBV9; J gene: TRBJ2-3; D gene: TRBD2; CDR3 protein: CASSVGISGADTQYF; CDR3 DNA: TGTGCCAGCAGCGTAGGAATTAGCGGGGCAGATACGCAGTATTTT
clone size: NA; V gene: TRBV28; J gene: TRBJ1-5; D gene: NA; CDR3 protein: CASSFPPQGTNQPQHF; CDR3 DNA: TGTGCCAGCAGTTTCCCCCCCCAGGGTACCAATCAGCCCCAGCATTTT
clone size: NA; V gene: TRBV25-1; J gene: TRBJ2-6; D gene: NA; CDR3 protein: CASSSASTGQSRANVLTF; CDR3 DNA: TGTGCCAGCAGTTCCGCATCAACTGGACAAAGTCGGGCCAACGTCCTGACTTTC
clone size: NA; V gene: TRBV13; J gene: TRBJ2-3; D gene: NA; CDR3 protein: CASSLQGGRGTDTQYF; CDR3 DNA: TGTGCCAGCAGCTTACAGGGCGGGCGTGGCACAGATACGCAGTATTTT
clone size: NA; V gene: TRBV16; J gene: TRBJ2-7; D gene: NA; CDR3 protein: CASSQRIPTYEQYF; CDR3 DNA: TGTGCCAGCAGCCAACGGATACCGACCTACGAGCAGTACTTC
clone size: NA; V gene: TRBV4-3; J gene: TRBJ2-3; D gene: TRBD2; CDR3 protein: CASSQDRTSGGQDTQYF; CDR3 DNA: TGCGCCAGCAGCCAAGACCGGACTAGCGGGGGCCAGGATACGCAGTATTTT
clone size: NA; V gene: TRBV4-3; J gene: TRBJ2-5; D gene: NA; CDR3 protein: CASSQAGKETQYF; CDR3 DNA: TGCGCCAGCAGCCAAGCAGGGAAGGAGACCCAGTACTTC
clone size: NA; V gene: TRBV19; J gene: TRBJ2-2; D gene: TRBD1; CDR3 protein: CASIVGGTGTTGELFF; CDR3 DNA: TGTGCCAGTATAGTCGGGGGGACAGGGACCACCGGGGAGCTGTTTTTT
clone size: NA; V gene: TRBV19; J gene: TRBJ1-1; D gene: NA; CDR3 protein: CASSWGRMNTEAFF; CDR3 DNA: TGTGCCAGTAGCTGGGGACGCATGAACACTGAAGCTTTCTTT
clone size: NA; V gene: TRBV27; J gene: TRBJ1-1; D gene: NA; CDR3 protein: CASSLYGGLNTEAFF; CDR3 DNA: TGTGCCAGCAGTTTATATGGGGGGCTGAACACTGAAGCTTTCTTT
clone size: NA; V gene: TRBV11-2; J gene: TRBJ1-1; D gene: NA; CDR3 protein: CASSLGGLNTEAFF; CDR3 DNA: TGTGCCAGCAGCTTAGGGGGCTTGAACACTGAAGCTTTCTTT
clone size: NA; V gene: TRBV11-3; J gene: TRBJ1-2; D gene: NA; CDR3 protein: CASSPGVRVGYTF; CDR3 DNA: TGTGCCAGCAGCCCTGGGGTGAGGGTCGGCTACACCTTC
clone size: NA; V gene: TRBV9; J gene: TRBJ2-7; D gene: TRBD2; CDR3 protein: CASSVTSGSKNEQYF; CDR3 DNA: TGTGCCAGCAGCGTGACTAGCGGGAGTAAAAACGAGCAGTACTTC
clone size: NA; V gene: TRBV6-8; J gene: TRBJ1-2; D gene: NA; CDR3 protein: CASSAPTRPRKAYGYTF; CDR3 DNA: TGTGCCAGCAGTGCCCCGACACGCCCTAGAAAGGCCTATGGCTACACCTTC
clone size: NA; V gene: TRBV9; J gene: TRBJ2-1; D gene: NA; CDR3 protein: CASNEQGDYNEQFF; CDR3 DNA: TGTGCCAGCAACGAGCAGGGCGATTACAATGAGCAGTTCTTC
clone size: NA; V gene: TRBV27; J gene: TRBJ2-7; D gene: TRBD2; CDR3 protein: CASSLGLAGDEQYF; CDR3 DNA: TGTGCCAGCAGTTTAGGCCTAGCGGGAGACGAGCAGTACTTC